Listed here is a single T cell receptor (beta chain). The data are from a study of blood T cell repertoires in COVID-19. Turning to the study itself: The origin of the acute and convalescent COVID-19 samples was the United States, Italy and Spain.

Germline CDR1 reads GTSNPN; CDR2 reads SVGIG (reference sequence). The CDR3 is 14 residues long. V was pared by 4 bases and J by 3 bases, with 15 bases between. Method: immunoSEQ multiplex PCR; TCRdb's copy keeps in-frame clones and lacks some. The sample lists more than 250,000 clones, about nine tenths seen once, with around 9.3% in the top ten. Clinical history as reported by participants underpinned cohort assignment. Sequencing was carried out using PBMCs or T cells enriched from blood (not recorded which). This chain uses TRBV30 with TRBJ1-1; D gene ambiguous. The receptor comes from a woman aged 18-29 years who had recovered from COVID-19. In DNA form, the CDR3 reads TGTGCCTGGACCCCCCCTCAGAGGTACACTGAAGCTTTCTTT. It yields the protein CAWTPPQRYTEAFF.